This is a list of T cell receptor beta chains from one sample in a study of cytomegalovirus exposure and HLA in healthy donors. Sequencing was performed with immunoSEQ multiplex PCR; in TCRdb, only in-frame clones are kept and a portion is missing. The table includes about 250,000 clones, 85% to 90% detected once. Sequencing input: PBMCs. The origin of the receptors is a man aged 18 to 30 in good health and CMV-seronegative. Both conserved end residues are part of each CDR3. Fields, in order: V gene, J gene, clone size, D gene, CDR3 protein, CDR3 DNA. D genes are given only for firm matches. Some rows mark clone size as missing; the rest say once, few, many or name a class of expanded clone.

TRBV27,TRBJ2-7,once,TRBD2,CASSHNSLAASSYEQYF,TGTGCCAGCAGTCACAACTCTCTAGCGGCGAGCTCCTACGAGCAGTACTTC
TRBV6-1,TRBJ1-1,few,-,CASRQNTEAFF,TGTGCCAGCAGACAAAACACTGAAGCTTTCTTT
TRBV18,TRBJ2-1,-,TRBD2,CASSPTSGISYNEQFF,TGTGCCAGCTCACCAACTAGCGGGATATCCTACAATGAGCAGTTCTTC
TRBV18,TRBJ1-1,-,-,CASSPGANTEAFF,TGTGCCAGCTCACCGGGCGCGAACACTGAAGCTTTCTTT
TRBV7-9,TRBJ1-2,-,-,CASIRFGYGYTF,TGTGCCAGCATTCGGTTTGGCTATGGCTACACCTTC
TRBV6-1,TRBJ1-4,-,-,CASSGTGVGEKLFF,TGTGCCAGCAGTGGTACGGGGGTAGGTGAAAAACTGTTTTTT
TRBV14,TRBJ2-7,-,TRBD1,CASSQGQGVYEQYF,TGTGCCAGCAGCCAAGGACAGGGGGTCTACGAGCAGTACTTC
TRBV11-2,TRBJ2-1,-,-,CASSLAYNEQFF,TGTGCCAGCAGCTTAGCATACAATGAGCAGTTCTTC
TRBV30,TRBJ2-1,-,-,CAYLRAQGGNEQFF,TGTGCCTACCTACGAGCACAGGGGGGGAATGAGCAGTTCTTC
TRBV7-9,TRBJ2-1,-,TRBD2,CASSLALAGGAEQFF,TGTGCCAGCAGCTTAGCTCTAGCGGGAGGGGCTGAGCAGTTCTTC
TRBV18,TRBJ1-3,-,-,CASSPREFSSSGNTIYF,TGTGCCAGCTCACCACGGGAGTTTTCAAGCTCTGGAAACACCATATATTTT
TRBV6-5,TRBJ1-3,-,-,CASRRVRGSGNTIYF,TGTGCCAGCAGGAGAGTACGGGGCTCTGGAAACACCATATATTTT
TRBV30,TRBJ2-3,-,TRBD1,CAWSRDRAVGTQYF,TGTGCCTGGAGTCGGGACAGGGCAGTAGGTACGCAGTATTTT
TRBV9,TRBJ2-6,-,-,CASSVDLSGANVLTF,TGTGCCAGCAGCGTAGATCTCTCTGGGGCCAACGTCCTGACTTTC
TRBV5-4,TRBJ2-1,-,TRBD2,CASSLRGAGDYPLF,TGTGCCAGCAGCTTACGTGGGGCGGGGGACTACCCCCTCTTC
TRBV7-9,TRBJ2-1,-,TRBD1,CASSLGVRGYYPNEQFF,TGTGCCAGCAGCTTAGGTGTCAGGGGGTACTATCCCAATGAGCAGTTCTTC
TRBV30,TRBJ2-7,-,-,CAWSISIYYEQYF,TGTGCCTGGAGTATTAGCATCTATTACGAGCAGTACTTC
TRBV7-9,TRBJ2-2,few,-,CASSLVQPNTGELFF,TGTGCCAGCAGCTTAGTACAGCCGAACACCGGGGAGCTGTTTTTT
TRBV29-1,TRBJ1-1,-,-,CSVWTGVNTEAFF,TGCAGCGTATGGACTGGGGTGAACACTGAAGCTTTCTTT
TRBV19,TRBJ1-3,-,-,CASSIDLGQPGNTIYF,TGTGCCAGTAGTATAGACCTCGGACAGCCTGGAAACACCATATATTTT
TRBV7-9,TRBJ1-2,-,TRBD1,CASSPGQGGGYTF,TGTGCCAGCAGCCCGGGACAGGGAGGCGGCTACACCTTC
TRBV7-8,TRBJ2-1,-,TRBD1,CASTTGGASYNEQFF,TGTGCCAGCACGACAGGGGGCGCGTCCTACAATGAGCAGTTCTTC
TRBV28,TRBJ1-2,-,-,CASRPSGWDSGYTF,TGTGCCAGCAGACCTTCGGGCTGGGACTCCGGCTACACCTTC
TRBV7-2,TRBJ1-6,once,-,CASSLALTDSPLHF,TGTGCCAGCAGCTTAGCTCTAACAGATTCACCCCTCCACTTT
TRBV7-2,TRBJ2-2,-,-,CASSLASLSTGELFF,TGTGCCAGCAGCTTAGCTAGTCTCTCCACCGGGGAGCTGTTTTTT
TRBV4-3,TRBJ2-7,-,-,CASSQDLLLSYEQYF,TGCGCCAGCAGCCAAGATTTACTGCTCTCCTACGAGCAGTACTTC
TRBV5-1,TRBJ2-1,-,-,CASTSGSGSISYNEQFF,TGCGCCAGCACCTCGGGGAGCGGGTCTATCTCCTACAATGAGCAGTTCTTC
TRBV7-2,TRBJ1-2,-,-,CASSLWGVAGYTF,TGTGCCAGCAGCTTATGGGGAGTCGCTGGCTACACCTTC
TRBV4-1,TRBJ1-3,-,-,CASSQDRFNSGNTIYF,TGCGCCAGCAGCCAAGACAGGTTCAACTCTGGAAACACCATATATTTT
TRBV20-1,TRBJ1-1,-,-,CSASNTREAFF,TGCAGTGCTAGTAACACCAGGGAAGCTTTCTTT
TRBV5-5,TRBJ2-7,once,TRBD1,CASSLGQAIYEQYF,TGTGCCAGCAGCCTAGGACAGGCGATCTACGAGCAGTACTTC
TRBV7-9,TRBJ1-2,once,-,CASSPYSYGYTF,TGTGCCAGCAGCCCCTATAGCTATGGCTACACCTTC
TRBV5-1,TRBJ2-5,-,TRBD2,CASSSMTSGGSQETQYF,TGCGCCAGCAGCTCCATGACTAGCGGGGGATCTCAAGAGACCCAGTACTTC
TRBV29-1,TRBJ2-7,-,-,CSVLPAGLDEQYF,TGCAGCGTCCTTCCCGCGGGGTTGGACGAGCAGTACTTC
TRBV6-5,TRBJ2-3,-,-,CASSSPSGGTDTQYF,TGTGCCAGCAGTTCCCCCTCAGGGGGCACAGATACGCAGTATTTT
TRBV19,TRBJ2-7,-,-,CASSPTAGSSYEQYF,TGTGCCAGTAGTCCCACGGCAGGGTCCTCCTACGAGCAGTACTTC
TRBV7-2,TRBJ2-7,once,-,CASSSGAAYEQYF,TGTGCCAGCAGCTCAGGGGCAGCCTACGAGCAGTACTTC
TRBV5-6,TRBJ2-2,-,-,CASSLTGFGPSTGELFF,TGTGCCAGCAGCTTGACAGGGTTTGGCCCCAGCACCGGGGAGCTGTTTTTT
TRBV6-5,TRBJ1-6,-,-,CASSYFGNSPLHF,TGTGCCAGCAGTTATTTCGGTAATTCACCCCTCCACTTT
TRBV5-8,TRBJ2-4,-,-,CASSLAVPAGENIQYF,TGTGCCAGCAGCTTGGCCGTCCCGGCAGGGGAAAACATTCAGTACTTC
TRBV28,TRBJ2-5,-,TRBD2,CASTLGRGSQYF,TGTGCCAGCACCCTCGGGAGGGGCTCTCAGTACTTC
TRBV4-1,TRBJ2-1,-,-,CASSQEGASHEQFF,TGCGCCAGCAGCCAAGAGGGCGCTAGCCATGAGCAGTTCTTC
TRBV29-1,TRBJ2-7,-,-,CSGKGGSSGGEQYF,TGCAGCGGTAAGGGTGGCAGCTCCGGGGGCGAGCAGTACTTC
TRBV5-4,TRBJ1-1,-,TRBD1,CASSSRDRGVVGTEAFF,TGTGCCAGCAGCTCCCGGGACAGGGGGGTGGTTGGGACTGAAGCTTTCTTT
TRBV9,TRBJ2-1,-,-,CASSVDQYNEQFF,TGTGCCAGCAGCGTAGACCAGTACAATGAGCAGTTCTTC
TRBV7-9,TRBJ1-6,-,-,CASSSPGENSPLHF,TGTGCCAGCAGCTCTCCAGGGGAAAATTCACCCCTCCACTTT
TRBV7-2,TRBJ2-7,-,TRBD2,CASSLAGASHEQYF,TGTGCCAGCAGCTTGGCGGGAGCCTCCCACGAGCAGTACTTC
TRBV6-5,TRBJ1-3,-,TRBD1,CATLRTGGNTIYF,TGTGCCACACTAAGGACAGGGGGAAACACCATATATTTT